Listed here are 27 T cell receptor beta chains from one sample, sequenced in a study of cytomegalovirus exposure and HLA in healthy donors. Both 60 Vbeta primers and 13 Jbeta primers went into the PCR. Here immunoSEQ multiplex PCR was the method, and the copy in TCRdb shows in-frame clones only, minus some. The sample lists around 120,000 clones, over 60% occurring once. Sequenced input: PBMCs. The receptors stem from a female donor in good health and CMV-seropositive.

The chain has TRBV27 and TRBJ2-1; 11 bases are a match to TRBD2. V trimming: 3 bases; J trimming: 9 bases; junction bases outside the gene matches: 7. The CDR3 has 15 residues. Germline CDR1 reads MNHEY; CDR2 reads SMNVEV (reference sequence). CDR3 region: CASSFTSGSSPEQFF. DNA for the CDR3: TGTGCCAGCAGTTTTACTAGCGGGAGCTCCCCTGAGCAGTTCTTC.

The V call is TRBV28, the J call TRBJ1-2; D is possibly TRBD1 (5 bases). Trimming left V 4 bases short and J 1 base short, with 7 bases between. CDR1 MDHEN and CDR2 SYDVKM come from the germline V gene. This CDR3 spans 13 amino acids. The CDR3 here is CASSYGHNYGYTF. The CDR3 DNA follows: TGTGCCAGCAGTTATGGACATAACTATGGCTACACCTTC.

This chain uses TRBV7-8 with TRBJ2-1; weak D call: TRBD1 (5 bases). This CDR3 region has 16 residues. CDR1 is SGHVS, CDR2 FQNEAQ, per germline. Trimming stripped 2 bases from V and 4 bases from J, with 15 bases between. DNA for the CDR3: TGTGCCAGCAGCTTAATGGCAGGGTCGATATACAATGAGCAGTTCTTC. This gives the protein CASSLMAGSIYNEQFF.

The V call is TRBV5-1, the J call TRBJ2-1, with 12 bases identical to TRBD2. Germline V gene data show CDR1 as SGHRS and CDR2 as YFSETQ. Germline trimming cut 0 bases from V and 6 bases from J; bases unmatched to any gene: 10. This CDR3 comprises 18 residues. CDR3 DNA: TGCGCCAGCAGCTTGGGACTAGCGGGGGCGGCCAACCTCAATGAGCAGTTCTTC. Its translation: CASSLGLAGAANLNEQFF.

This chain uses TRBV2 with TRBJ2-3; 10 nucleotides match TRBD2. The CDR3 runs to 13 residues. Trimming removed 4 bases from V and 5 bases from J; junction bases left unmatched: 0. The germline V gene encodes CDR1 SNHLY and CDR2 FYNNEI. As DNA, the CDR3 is TGTGCCAGCAGTGGACTAGCGGGAGATACGCAGTATTTT. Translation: CASSGLAGDTQYF.

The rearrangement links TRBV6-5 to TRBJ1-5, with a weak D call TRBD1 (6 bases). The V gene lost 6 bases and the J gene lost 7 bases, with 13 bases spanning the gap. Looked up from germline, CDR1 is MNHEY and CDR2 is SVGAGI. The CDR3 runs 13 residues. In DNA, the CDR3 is TGTGCCAGCAGCCCAGGGGCAAAGCAGCCCCAGCATTTT. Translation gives CASSPGAKQPQHF.

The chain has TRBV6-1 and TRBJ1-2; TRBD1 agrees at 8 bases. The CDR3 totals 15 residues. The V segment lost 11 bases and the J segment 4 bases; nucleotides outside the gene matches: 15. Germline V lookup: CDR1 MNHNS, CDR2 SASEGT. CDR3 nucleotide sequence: TGTGCCGCCCGGAGGCAGGGGGCGCGTAGCTATGGCTACACCTTC. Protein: CAARRQGARSYGYTF.

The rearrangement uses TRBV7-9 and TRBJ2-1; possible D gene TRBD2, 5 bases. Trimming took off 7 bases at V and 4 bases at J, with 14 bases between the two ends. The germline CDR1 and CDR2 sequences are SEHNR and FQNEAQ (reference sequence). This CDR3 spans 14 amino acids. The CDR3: CASNPGVNYNEQFF. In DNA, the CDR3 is TGTGCCAGCAACCCCGGGGTAAATTACAATGAGCAGTTCTTC.

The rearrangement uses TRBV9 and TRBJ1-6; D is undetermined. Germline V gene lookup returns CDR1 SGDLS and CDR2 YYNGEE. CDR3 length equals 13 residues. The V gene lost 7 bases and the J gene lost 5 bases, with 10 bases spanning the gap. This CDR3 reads CASGSPDNSPLHF. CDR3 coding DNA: TGTGCCAGCGGCTCGCCTGATAATTCACCCCTCCACTTT.

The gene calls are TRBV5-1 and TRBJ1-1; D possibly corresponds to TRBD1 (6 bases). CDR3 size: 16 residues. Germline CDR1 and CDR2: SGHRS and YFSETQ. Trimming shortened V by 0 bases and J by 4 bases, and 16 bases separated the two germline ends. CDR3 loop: CASSLDGGGLGTEAFF. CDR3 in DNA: TGCGCCAGCAGCTTGGATGGGGGGGGGCTCGGCACTGAAGCTTTCTTT. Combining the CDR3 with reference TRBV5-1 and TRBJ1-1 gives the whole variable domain KAGVTQTPRYLIKTRGQQVTLSCSPISGHRSVSWYQQTPGQGLQFLFEYFSETQRNKGNFPGRFSGRQFSNSRSEMNVSTLELGDSALYLCASSLDGGGLGTEAFFGQGTRLTVV.

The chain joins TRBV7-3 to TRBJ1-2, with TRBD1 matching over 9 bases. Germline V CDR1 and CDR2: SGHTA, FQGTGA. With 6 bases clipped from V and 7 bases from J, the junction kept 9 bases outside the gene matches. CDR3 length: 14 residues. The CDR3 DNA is TGTGCCAGCAGTTCGGGACAGGGATCTTTTGGCTACACCTTC. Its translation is CASSSGQGSFGYTF.

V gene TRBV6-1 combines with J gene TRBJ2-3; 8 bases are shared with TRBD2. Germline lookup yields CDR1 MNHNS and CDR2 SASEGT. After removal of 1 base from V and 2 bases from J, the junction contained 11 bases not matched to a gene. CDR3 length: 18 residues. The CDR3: CASSEGSVSGGPTDTQYF. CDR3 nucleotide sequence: TGTGCCAGCAGTGAAGGCTCAGTGAGCGGGGGCCCCACAGATACGCAGTATTTT.

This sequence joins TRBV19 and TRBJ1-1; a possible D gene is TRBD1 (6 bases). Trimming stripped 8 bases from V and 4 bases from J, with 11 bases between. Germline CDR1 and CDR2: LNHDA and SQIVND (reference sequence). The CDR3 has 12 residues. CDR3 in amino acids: CASGGSPTEAFF. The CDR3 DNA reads TGTGCCAGTGGGGGCTCCCCCACTGAAGCTTTCTTT.

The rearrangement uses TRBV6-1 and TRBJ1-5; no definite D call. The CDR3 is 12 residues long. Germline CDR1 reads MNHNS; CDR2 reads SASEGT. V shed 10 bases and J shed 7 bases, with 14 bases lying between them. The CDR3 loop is CATYLVGQPQHF. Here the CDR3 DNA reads TGTGCCACCTACCTAGTAGGCCAGCCCCAGCATTTT.

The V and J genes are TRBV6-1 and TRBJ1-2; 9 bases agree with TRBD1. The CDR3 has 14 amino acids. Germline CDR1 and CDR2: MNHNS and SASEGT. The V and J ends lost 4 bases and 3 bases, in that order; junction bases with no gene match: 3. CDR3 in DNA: TGTGCCAGCAGTGTCAGGGACAGGGACTATGGCTACACCTTC. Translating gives CASSVRDRDYGYTF.

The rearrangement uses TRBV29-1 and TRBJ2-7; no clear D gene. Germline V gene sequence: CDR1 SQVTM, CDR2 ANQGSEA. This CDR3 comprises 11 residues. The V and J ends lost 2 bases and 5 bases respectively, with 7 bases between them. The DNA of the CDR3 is TGCAGCGTTGAATCGTTCCACGAGCAGTACTTC. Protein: CSVESFHEQYF.

Here the CDR3 DNA reads TGCGCCAGCAGCCCGGAGCCCTACGAGCAGTACTTC. Its translation: CASSPEPYEQYF. V usage is TRBV5-1 and J usage is TRBJ2-7; D remains ambiguous. The CDR3 is made up of 12 amino acids. Looked up from germline, CDR1 is SGHRS and CDR2 is YFSETQ. V was clipped by 4 bases and J by 2 bases, with 7 bases between them.

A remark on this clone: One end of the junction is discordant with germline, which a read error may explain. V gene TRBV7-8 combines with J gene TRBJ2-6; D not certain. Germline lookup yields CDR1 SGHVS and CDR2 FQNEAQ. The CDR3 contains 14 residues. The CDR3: CASTLRLGANVLTF. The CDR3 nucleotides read TGTGCCAGCACCTTACGTCTAGGGGCCAACGTCCTGACTTTC.

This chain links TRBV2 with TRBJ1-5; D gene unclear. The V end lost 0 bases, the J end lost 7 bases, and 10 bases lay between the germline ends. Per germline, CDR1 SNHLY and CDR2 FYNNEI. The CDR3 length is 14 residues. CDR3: CASSEAQRSQPQHF. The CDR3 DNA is TGTGCCAGCAGTGAAGCCCAGCGCAGCCAGCCCCAGCATTTT.

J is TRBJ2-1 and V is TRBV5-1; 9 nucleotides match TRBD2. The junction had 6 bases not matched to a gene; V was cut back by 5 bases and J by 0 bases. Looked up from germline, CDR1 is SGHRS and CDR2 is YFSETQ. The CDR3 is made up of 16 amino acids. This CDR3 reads CASRLTSGSSYNEQFF. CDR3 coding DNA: TGCGCCAGCAGGTTGACTAGCGGTAGCTCCTACAATGAGCAGTTCTTC.

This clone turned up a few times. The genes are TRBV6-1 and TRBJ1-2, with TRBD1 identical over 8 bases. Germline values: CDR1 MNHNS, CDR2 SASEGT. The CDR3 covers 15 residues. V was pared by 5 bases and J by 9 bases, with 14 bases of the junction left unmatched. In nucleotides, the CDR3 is TGTGCCAGCAGTCGGATGGGACAGGCAGCGACTAGCTACACCTTC. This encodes CASSRMGQAATSYTF.

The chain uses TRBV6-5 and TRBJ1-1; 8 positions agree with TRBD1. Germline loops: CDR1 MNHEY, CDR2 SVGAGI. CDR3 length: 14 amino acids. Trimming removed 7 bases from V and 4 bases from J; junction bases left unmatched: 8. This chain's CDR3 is CASTRTGLSTEAFF. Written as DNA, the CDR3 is TGTGCCAGCACAAGGACAGGGTTAAGCACTGAAGCTTTCTTT.

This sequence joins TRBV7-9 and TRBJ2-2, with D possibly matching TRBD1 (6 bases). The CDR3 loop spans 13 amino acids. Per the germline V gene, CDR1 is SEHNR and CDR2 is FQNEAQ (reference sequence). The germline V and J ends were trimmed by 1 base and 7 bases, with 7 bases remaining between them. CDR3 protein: CASSLEGDGELFF. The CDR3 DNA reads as TGTGCCAGCAGCTTAGAGGGGGACGGGGAGCTGTTTTTT.

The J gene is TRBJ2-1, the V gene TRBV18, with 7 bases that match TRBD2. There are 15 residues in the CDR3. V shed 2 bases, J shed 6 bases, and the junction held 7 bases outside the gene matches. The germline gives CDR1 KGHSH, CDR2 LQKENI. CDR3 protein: CASSPAGGFRNEQFF. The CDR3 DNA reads TGTGCCAGCTCACCAGCCGGGGGGTTTCGCAATGAGCAGTTCTTC. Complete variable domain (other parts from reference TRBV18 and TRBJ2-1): NAGVMQNPRHLVRRRGQEARLRCSPMKGHSHVYWYRQLPEEGLKFMVYLQKENIIDESGMPKERFSAEFPKEGPSILRIQQVVRGDSAAYFCASSPAGGFRNEQFFGPGTRLTVL.

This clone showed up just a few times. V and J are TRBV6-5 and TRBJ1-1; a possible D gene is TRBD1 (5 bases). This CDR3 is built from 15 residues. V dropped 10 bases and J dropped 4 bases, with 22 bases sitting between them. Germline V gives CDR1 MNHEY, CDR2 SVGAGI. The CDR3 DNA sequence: TGTGCCACCTGGGGGAGGGGTGCAGGGAGCACTGAAGCTTTCTTT. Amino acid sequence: CATWGRGAGSTEAFF.

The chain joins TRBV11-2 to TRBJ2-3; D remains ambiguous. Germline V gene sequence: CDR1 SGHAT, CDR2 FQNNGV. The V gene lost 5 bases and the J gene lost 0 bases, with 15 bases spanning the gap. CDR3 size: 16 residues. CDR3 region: CASSLAPGGSTDTQYF. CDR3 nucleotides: TGTGCCAGCAGCCTCGCCCCCGGCGGTAGCACAGATACGCAGTATTTT. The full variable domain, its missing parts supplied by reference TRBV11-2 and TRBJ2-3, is EAGVAQSPRYKIIEKRQSVAFWCNPISGHATLYWYQQILGQGPKLLIQFQNNGVVDDSQLPKDRFSAERLKGVDSTLKIQPAKLEDSAVYLCASSLAPGGSTDTQYFGPGTRLTVL.

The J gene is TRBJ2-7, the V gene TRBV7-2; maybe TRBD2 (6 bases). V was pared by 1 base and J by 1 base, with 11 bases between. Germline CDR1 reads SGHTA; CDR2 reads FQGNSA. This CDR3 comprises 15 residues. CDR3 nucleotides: TGTGCCAGCAGCTTAGTTAGGGACTGGTCCTACGAGCAGTACTTC. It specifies CASSLVRDWSYEQYF.